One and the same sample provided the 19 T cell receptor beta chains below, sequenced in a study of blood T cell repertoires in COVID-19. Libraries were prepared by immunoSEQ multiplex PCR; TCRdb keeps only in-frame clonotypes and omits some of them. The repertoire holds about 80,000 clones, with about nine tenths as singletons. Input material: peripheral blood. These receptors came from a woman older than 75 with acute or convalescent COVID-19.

The CDR3 is CASSLTRAEVETQYF. In DNA form, the CDR3 reads TGTGCCAGCAGCTTGACACGGGCGGAGGTTGAGACCCAGTACTTC. The chain joins TRBV7-2 to TRBJ2-5; a possible D gene is TRBD2 (5 bases). CDR3 length: 15 residues. The V end lost 3 bases, the J end lost 5 bases, and 16 bases lay between the germline ends. The germline V gene encodes CDR1 SGHTA and CDR2 FQGNSA.

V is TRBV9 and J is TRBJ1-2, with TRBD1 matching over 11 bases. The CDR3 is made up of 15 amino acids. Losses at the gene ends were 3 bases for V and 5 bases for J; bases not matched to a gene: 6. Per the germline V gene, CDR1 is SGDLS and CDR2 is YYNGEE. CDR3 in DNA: TGTGCCAGCAGCGACCGGGACAGGGGGGATTATGGCTACACCTTC. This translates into CASSDRDRGDYGYTF.

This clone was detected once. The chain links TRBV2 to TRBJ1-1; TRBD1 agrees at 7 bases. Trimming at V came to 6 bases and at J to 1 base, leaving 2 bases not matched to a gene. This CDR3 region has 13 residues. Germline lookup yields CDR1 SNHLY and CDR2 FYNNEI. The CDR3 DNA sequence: TGTGCCAGCAGCCGACAGGGGAACACTGAAGCTTTCTTT. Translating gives CASSRQGNTEAFF.

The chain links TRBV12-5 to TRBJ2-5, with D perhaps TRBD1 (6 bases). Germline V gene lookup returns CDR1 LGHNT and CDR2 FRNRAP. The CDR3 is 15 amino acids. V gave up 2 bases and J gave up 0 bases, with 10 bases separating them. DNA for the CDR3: TGTGCTAGTGGTTTGTCGCACAGGGACCAAGAGACCCAGTACTTC. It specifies CASGLSHRDQETQYF.

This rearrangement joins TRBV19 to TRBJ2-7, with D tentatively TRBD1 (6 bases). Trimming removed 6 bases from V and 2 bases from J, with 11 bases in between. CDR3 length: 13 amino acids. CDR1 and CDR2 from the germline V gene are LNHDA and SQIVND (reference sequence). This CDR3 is CASSLPGAYEQYF. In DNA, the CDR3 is TGTGCCAGTAGCCTCCCAGGGGCCTACGAGCAGTACTTC.

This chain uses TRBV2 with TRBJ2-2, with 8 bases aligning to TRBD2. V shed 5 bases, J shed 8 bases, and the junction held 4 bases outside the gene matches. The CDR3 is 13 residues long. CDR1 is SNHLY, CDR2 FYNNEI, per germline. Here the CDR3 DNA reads TGTGCCAGCAGTCGGGAGGGCGGAGGGGAGCTGTTTTTT. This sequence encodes CASSREGGGELFF.

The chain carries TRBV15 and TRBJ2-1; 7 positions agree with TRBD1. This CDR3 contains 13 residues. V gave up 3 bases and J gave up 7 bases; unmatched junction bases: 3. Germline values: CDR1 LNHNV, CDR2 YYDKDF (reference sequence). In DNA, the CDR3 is TGTGCCACCAGCAGGGACAGGCGGAATGAGCAGTTCTTC. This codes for CATSRDRRNEQFF.

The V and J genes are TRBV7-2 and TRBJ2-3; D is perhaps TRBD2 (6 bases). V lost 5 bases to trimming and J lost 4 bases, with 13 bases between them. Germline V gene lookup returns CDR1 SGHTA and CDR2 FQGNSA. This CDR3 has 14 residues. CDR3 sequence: CASSPELASDTQYF. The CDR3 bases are TGTGCCAGCAGCCCGGAACTAGCTTCAGATACGCAGTATTTT.

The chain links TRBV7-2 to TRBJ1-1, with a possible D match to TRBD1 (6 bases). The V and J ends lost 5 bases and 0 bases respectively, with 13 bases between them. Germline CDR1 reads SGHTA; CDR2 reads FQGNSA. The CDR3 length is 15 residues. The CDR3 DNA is TGTGCCAGCAGCGCACAGGGTTCGGTGAACACTGAAGCTTTCTTT. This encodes CASSAQGSVNTEAFF.

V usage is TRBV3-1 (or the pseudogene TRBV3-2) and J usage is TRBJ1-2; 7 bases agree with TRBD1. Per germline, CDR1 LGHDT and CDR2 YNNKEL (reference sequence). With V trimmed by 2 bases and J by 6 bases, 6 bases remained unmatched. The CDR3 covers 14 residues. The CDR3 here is CASSQSHRGHGYTF. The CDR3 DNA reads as TGTGCCAGCAGCCAATCCCACAGGGGTCATGGCTACACCTTC.

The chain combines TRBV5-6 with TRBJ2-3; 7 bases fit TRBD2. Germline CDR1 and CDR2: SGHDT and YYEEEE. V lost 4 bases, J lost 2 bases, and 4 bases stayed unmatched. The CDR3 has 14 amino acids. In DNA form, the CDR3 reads TGTGCCAGCAGCCTGGGAGGGATCACAGATACGCAGTATTTT. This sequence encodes CASSLGGITDTQYF.

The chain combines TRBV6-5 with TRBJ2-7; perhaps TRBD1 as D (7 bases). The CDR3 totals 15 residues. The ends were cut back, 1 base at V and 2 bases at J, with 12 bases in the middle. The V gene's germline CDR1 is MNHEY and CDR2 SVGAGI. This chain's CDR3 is CASSYFGGGPYEQYF. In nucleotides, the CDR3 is TGTGCCAGCAGTTACTTTGGAGGGGGCCCCTACGAGCAGTACTTC.

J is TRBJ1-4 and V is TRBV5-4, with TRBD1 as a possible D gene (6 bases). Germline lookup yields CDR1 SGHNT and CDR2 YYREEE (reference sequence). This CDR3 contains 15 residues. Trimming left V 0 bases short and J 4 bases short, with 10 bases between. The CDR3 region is CASSLGGQSNEKLFF. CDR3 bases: TGTGCCAGCAGCTTGGGGGGGCAGAGTAATGAAAAACTGTTTTTT.

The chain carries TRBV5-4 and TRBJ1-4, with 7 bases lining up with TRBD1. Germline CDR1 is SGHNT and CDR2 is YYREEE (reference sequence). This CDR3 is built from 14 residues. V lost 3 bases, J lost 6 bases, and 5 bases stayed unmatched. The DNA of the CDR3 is TGTGCCAGCAGCTCGGGGACAGACTATGAAAAACTGTTTTTT. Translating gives CASSSGTDYEKLFF. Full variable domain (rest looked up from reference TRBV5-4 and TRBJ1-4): ETGVTQSPTHLIKTRGQQVTLRCSSQSGHNTVSWYQQALGQGPQFIFQYYREEENGRGNFPPRFSGLQFPNYSSELNVNALELDDSALYLCASSSGTDYEKLFFGSGTQLSVL.

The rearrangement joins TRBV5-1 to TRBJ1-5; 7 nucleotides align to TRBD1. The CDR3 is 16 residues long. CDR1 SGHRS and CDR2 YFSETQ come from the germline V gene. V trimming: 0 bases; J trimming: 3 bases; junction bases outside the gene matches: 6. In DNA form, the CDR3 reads TGCGCCAGCAGCTTGGGGGACAGTGATCTCAATCAGCCCCAGCATTTT. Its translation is CASSLGDSDLNQPQHF.

DNA for the CDR3: TGTGCCAGCAGCCGCGGGGCCTATAATTCACCCCTCCACTTT. As protein: CASSRGAYNSPLHF. The chain recombines TRBV7-2 with TRBJ1-6; D is ambiguous. The length of the CDR3 is 14 residues. CDR1 and CDR2 (germline): SGHTA, FQGNSA. Between the trimmed V and J ends, which lost 5 bases and 2 bases, there was a span of 7 bases.

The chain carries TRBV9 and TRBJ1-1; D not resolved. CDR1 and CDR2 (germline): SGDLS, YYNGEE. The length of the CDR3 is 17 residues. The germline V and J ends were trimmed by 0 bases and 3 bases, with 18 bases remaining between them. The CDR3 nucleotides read TGTGCCAGCAGCGTAGCTATTCAATCTCCTCAGGACACTGAAGCTTTCTTT. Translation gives CASSVAIQSPQDTEAFF.

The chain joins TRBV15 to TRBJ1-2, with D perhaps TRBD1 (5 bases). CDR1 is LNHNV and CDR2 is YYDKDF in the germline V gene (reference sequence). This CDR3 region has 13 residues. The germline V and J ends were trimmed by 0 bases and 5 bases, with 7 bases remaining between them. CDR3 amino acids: CATSREAGYGYTF. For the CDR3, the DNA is TGTGCCACCAGCAGAGAGGCAGGGTATGGCTACACCTTC.

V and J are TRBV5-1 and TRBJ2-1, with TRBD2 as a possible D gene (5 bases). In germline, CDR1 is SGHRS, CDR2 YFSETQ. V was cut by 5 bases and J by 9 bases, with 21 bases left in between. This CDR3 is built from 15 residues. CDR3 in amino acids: CASRRDMTGMSEQFF. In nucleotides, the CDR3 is TGCGCCAGCAGACGGGATATGACGGGGATGAGTGAGCAGTTCTTC.